These 17 T cell receptor beta chains were all obtained from the same sample, sequenced in a study of blood T cell repertoires in COVID-19. The assay was immunoSEQ multiplex PCR, and TCRdb's table has in-frame clones only and misses some. The data contain 200,000 or so clones, roughly four fifths of them seen just once; the ten biggest clones take up under 5.5%. The specimen was peripheral blood. The receptors here all came from a woman aged 30 to 39 with acute or convalescent COVID-19.

This chain joins TRBV18 and TRBJ1-1; the match to TRBD1 covers 8 bases. The CDR3 runs 12 residues. Germline V gives CDR1 KGHSH, CDR2 LQKENI. With V trimmed by 4 bases and J by 9 bases, 4 bases remained unmatched. This CDR3 is CASSQAGGQAFF. The CDR3 DNA is TGTGCCAGCTCACAGGCAGGGGGCCAAGCTTTCTTT.

The rearrangement uses TRBV5-1 and TRBJ2-1; possible D gene TRBD1, 6 bases. Deletions cut 0 bases from V and 3 bases from J, with 10 bases between. The CDR3 consists of 15 residues. CDR1 is SGHRS, CDR2 YFSETQ, per germline. The CDR3 here is CASSLGQGYYNEQFF. The CDR3 bases are TGCGCCAGCAGCTTGGGGCAGGGGTACTACAATGAGCAGTTCTTC.

The DNA of the CDR3 is TGTGCCAGCAGTGAATTCAGGGGGACCGATTATGGCTACACCTTC. Translating gives CASSEFRGTDYGYTF. V gene TRBV25-1 combines with J gene TRBJ1-2, with 7 bases lining up with TRBD1. This CDR3 is 15 amino acids long. The ends lost 1 base at V and 5 bases at J; junction bases unmatched: 7. The germline V gene encodes CDR1 MGHDK and CDR2 SYGVNS.

V gene TRBV27 combines with J gene TRBJ2-7; 7 nucleotides line up with TRBD2. CDR1 is MNHEY and CDR2 is SMNVEV in the germline V gene (reference sequence). The CDR3 runs to 13 residues. Trimming cost V 3 bases and J 3 bases; bases outside gene matches: 2. CDR3 protein: CASSLGRGYEQYF. CDR3 coding DNA: TGTGCCAGCAGTTTGGGGAGGGGCTACGAGCAGTACTTC.

The chain carries TRBV7-2 and TRBJ1-2; TRBD1 is a possible D gene (6 bases). Germline CDR1 and CDR2: SGHTA and FQGNSA. The germline V and J ends were trimmed by 1 base and 4 bases, with 16 bases remaining between them. The CDR3 runs 16 residues. In DNA form, the CDR3 reads TGTGCCAGCAGCTTAGTGTTAGGTGGCAGGGGCTATGGCTACACCTTC. Its translation is CASSLVLGGRGYGYTF.

The chain joins TRBV29-1 to TRBJ1-1, with D uncertain. The CDR3 is made up of 13 amino acids. CDR1 and CDR2 from the germline V gene are SQVTM and ANQGSEA. The V end lost 6 bases, the J end lost 4 bases, and 15 bases lay between the germline ends. The CDR3 region is CSVESKRGTEAFF. CDR3 DNA sequence: TGCAGCGTCGAGAGTAAACGTGGCACTGAAGCTTTCTTT.

CDR3 loop: CASSQKTSGASNQYF. DNA of the CDR3: TGTGCCAGTAGCCAGAAGACTAGCGGGGCCTCTAACCAGTACTTC. The chain employs TRBV19 and TRBJ2-5; 11 bases align to TRBD2. The CDR3 totals 15 residues. The V segment lost 6 bases and the J segment 10 bases; nucleotides outside the gene matches: 13. Germline V gene lookup returns CDR1 LNHDA and CDR2 SQIVND (reference sequence).

V usage is TRBV19 and J usage is TRBJ1-1; 8 bases fit TRBD1. This CDR3 spans 15 amino acids. Per germline, CDR1 LNHDA and CDR2 SQIVND (reference sequence). The V segment lost 4 bases and the J segment 5 bases; nucleotides outside the gene matches: 9. The CDR3: CASSRAGGVGTEAFF. For the CDR3, the DNA is TGTGCCAGTAGTAGGGCAGGGGGCGTTGGTACTGAAGCTTTCTTT.

CDR3 sequence: CASSQTGLAANEQFF. The CDR3 region has the DNA TGTGCCAGCAGCCAAACGGGACTAGCTGCCAATGAGCAGTTCTTC. This sequence joins TRBV11-3 and TRBJ2-1; 9 positions match TRBD2. V dropped 5 bases and J dropped 6; count of bases not matched to a gene: 8. The CDR3 spans 15 residues. The germline V gene has CDR1 SGHNT and CDR2 YENEEA.

The J gene is TRBJ2-1, the V gene TRBV12-5; 12 positions match TRBD1. Germline lookup yields CDR1 LGHNT and CDR2 FRNRAP. The J segment lost 8 bases and the V segment lost 3 bases, leaving 8 bases of the junction unmatched. This CDR3 spans 16 amino acids. The CDR3 coding sequence is TGTGCTAGTGGTTTAAGCCGGGACAGGGGGCTCTATGAGCAGTTCTTC. Translation: CASGLSRDRGLYEQFF.

The chain carries TRBV5-4 and TRBJ2-1; 7 nucleotides match TRBD1. There are 15 residues in the CDR3. From germline, CDR1 is SGHNT and CDR2 YYREEE (reference sequence). V shed 0 bases and J 2 bases; nucleotides not matched to a gene: 2. In nucleotides, the CDR3 is TGTGCCAGCAGCTTGGAGGACAGGACCTACAATGAGCAGTTCTTC. Translation: CASSLEDRTYNEQFF.

The CDR3 loop reads CASSGQESSYEQYF. CDR3 sequence (DNA): TGTGCCAGCAGCGGACAGGAGAGCTCCTACGAGCAGTACTTC. The chain uses TRBV7-6 and TRBJ2-7, with 7 bases fitting TRBD1. Trimming removed 5 bases from V and 0 bases from J; junction bases left unmatched: 4. Per the germline V gene, CDR1 is SGHVS and CDR2 is FNYEAQ. This CDR3 region has 14 residues.

The chain has TRBV6-6 and TRBJ2-1; possible D gene TRBD2, 5 bases. Trimming cost V 6 bases and J 6 bases, with 18 bases left between them. CDR1 and CDR2 (germline): MNHNY, SVGAGI (reference sequence). The CDR3 has 15 amino acids. CDR3 nucleotides: TGTGCCAGCAGCACACTTACTAGGCTTTCCAATGAGCAGTTCTTC. It specifies CASSTLTRLSNEQFF.

This clone was seen a few times. This chain uses TRBV5-1 with TRBJ1-2; 8 bases align to TRBD1. The trim removed 3 bases at V and 8 bases at J, leaving 9 bases unmatched. This CDR3 comprises 14 residues. Germline CDR1 and CDR2: SGHRS and YFSETQ. The CDR3 is CASSYQDRDGGYTF. Here the CDR3 DNA reads TGCGCCAGCAGCTACCAGGACAGGGATGGGGGCTACACCTTC.

CDR3 sequence (DNA): TGTGCCACCAGCAGGACAGCCGCAGGGTTGGCCGGGGAGCTGTTTTTT. Translated, it gives CATSRTAAGLAGELFF. The rearrangement links TRBV15 to TRBJ2-2; weak D call: TRBD1 (5 bases). CDR1 and CDR2 (germline): LNHNV, YYDKDF (reference sequence). This CDR3 comprises 16 residues. V was pared by 3 bases and J by 6 bases, with 17 bases between.

This chain uses TRBV9 with TRBJ2-2, with TRBD1 identical over 9 bases. Germline CDR1 reads SGDLS; CDR2 reads YYNGEE. J was trimmed by 4 bases and V by 3 bases; bases with no gene match: 7. The CDR3 runs to 16 residues. For the CDR3, the DNA is TGTGCCAGCAGCGCCCTGGGACAGGGAGGCACCGGGGAGCTGTTTTTT. Translating gives CASSALGQGGTGELFF.

This clone has only a few counts. The V gene is TRBV28, the J gene TRBJ2-7, with TRBD1 as a possible D gene (5 bases). The CDR3 is made up of 13 amino acids. Trimming stripped 10 bases from V and 2 bases from J, with 15 bases between. Germline lookup yields CDR1 MDHEN and CDR2 SYDVKM. The CDR3 here is CATIQLDTYEQYF. The DNA of the CDR3 is TGTGCCACCATACAGTTGGACACCTACGAGCAGTACTTC.